The clone carrying this TCR beta chain was observed a handful of times. This sample includes further DNA sequences coding for the same CDR3. This specimen comes from a study of cytomegalovirus exposure and HLA in healthy donors. The CDR3 covers 15 residues. Germline lookup yields CDR1 SGDLS and CDR2 YYNGEE. The V gene end was trimmed by 0 bases and the J gene end by 3 bases; junction bases not matched to a gene: 1. PCR primers comprised 60 Vbeta and 13 Jbeta primers. Generated by immunoSEQ multiplex PCR, the TCRdb table keeps only in-frame clones and is missing some. The table includes some 150,000 clones, roughly 80% detected once.

This chain joins TRBV9 and TRBJ2-7, with 12 bases fitting TRBD2. Sequencing input: PBMCs. The clonotype originates from a middle-aged woman in good health and CMV-seropositive. CDR3 amino acids: CASSVGTSGVYEQYF. CDR3 DNA sequence: TGTGCCAGCAGCGTAGGGACTAGCGGGGTCTACGAGCAGTACTTC.